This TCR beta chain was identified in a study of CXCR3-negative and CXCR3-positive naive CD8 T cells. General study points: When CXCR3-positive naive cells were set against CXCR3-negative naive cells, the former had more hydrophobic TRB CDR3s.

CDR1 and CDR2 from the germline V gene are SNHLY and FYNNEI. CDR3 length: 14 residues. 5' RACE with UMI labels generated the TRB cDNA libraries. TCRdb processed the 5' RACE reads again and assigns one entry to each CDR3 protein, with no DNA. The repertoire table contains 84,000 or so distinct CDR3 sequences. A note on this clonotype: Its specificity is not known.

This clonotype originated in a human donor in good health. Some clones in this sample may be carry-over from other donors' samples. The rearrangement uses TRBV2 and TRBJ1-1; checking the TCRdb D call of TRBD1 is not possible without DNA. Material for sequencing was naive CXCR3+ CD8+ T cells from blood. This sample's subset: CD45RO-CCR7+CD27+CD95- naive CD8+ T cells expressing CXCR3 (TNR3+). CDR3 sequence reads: CASSGSGGLTEAFF.